These 12 T cell receptor beta chains originate from one sample sequenced in a study of cytomegalovirus exposure and HLA in healthy donors (dated by TCRdb to 2017 to 2019). Receptor amplification or capture employed the immunoSEQ multiplex PCR assay. A mixture of 60 forward primers for TCR Vbeta segments and 13 reverse primers for TCR Jbeta segments was used in the multiplex PCR. Imported from immuneACCESS, the table was reduced by TCRdb to in-frame sequences with V and J called. These copies leave out some clones; in studies compared against another copy, an unresolved V gene accounts for under half, and the cause of the remainder is not known. In all, the sample holds some 190,000 clones, and approximately 80% of those were seen once. The top ten clones comprise roughly 1.4% of the sample. Specimen: PBMCs. The receptors stem from a girl aged 5-17 years in good health and CMV-seropositive.

V gene TRBV19 combines with J gene TRBJ2-1; perhaps TRBD1 as D (6 bases). This CDR3 spans 12 amino acids. V lost 9 bases and J 10 bases, leaving 16 bases between the germline ends. CDR1 is LNHDA, CDR2 SQIVND, per germline (reference sequence). CDR3 loop: CASETGRMEQFF. The CDR3 nucleotides are TGTGCCAGCGAGACAGGCAGGATGGAGCAGTTCTTC.

The chain recombines TRBV7-9 with TRBJ2-6; D might be TRBD2 (6 bases). Trimming took 5 bases from V and 4 from J, leaving 15 bases between them. Germline V gene data show CDR1 as SEHNR and CDR2 as FQNEAQ (reference sequence). CDR3 length: 16 residues. CDR3 residues: CASSIHGGSGANVLTF. The CDR3 nucleotides are TGTGCCAGCAGCATCCATGGGGGGTCGGGGGCCAACGTCCTGACTTTC. Complete variable domain (other parts from reference TRBV7-9 and TRBJ2-6): DTGVSQNPRHKITKRGQNVTFRCDPISEHNRLYWYRQTLGQGPEFLTYFQNEAQLEKSRLLSDRFSAERPKGSFSTLEIQRTEQGDSAMYLCASSIHGGSGANVLTFGAGSRLTVL.

The chain has TRBV4-1 and TRBJ1-5; D unresolved. The V end lost 1 base, the J end lost 7 bases, and 8 bases lay between the germline ends. The CDR3 has 13 residues. The V gene's germline CDR1 is MGHRA and CDR2 YSYEKL. The CDR3 nucleotides are TGCGCCAGCAGCCAAGCCGGAGGGCAGCCCCAGCATTTT. Translating it yields CASSQAGGQPQHF.

In this sample, this clone turned up once. The J gene is TRBJ2-1, the V gene TRBV7-2; possible D gene TRBD2, 5 bases. The ends were cut back, 5 bases at V and 5 bases at J, with 16 bases in the middle. The CDR3 is 15 amino acids. Germline CDR1 reads SGHTA; CDR2 reads FQGNSA. The CDR3 protein is CASSPKVTADNEQFF. The CDR3 DNA reads as TGTGCCAGCAGCCCTAAGGTTACAGCGGACAATGAGCAGTTCTTC.

The chain uses TRBV29-1 and TRBJ1-1, with 7 bases aligning to TRBD1. CDR3 length: 13 residues. Germline-derived CDR1 and CDR2 are SQVTM and ANQGSEA. V shed 6 bases, J shed 4 bases, and the junction held 8 bases outside the gene matches. The CDR3 spells CSVGRQGRTEAFF. The CDR3 bases are TGCAGCGTCGGAAGACAGGGACGCACTGAAGCTTTCTTT.

The genes are TRBV11-3 and TRBJ2-3; D gene uncertain. The CDR3 has 15 amino acids. Looked up from germline, CDR1 is SGHNT and CDR2 is YENEEA. Trimming took off 4 bases at V and 0 bases at J, with 11 bases between the two ends. In DNA form, the CDR3 reads TGTGCCAGCAGCTCCCGTGAAACTAGCACAGATACGCAGTATTTT. Protein product: CASSSRETSTDTQYF.

This rearrangement joins TRBV5-4 to TRBJ2-7; TRBD1 might be the D (6 bases). CDR1 is SGHNT and CDR2 is YYREEE in the germline V gene (reference sequence). This CDR3 comprises 14 residues. V was shortened by 1 base and J by 2 bases, with 10 bases between the two germline ends. CDR3 nucleotide sequence: TGTGCCAGCAGCTTGAAACAGGGTCCCTACGAGCAGTACTTC. Encoded protein: CASSLKQGPYEQYF. The entire variable domain, with the rest obtained from reference TRBV5-4 and TRBJ2-7, is as follows: ETGVTQSPTHLIKTRGQQVTLRCSSQSGHNTVSWYQQALGQGPQFIFQYYREEENGRGNFPPRFSGLQFPNYSSELNVNALELDDSALYLCASSLKQGPYEQYFGPGTRLTVT.

The chain has TRBV19 and TRBJ1-1; 7 bases are shared with TRBD1. Germline assignment: CDR1 LNHDA and CDR2 SQIVND (reference sequence). The V and J ends lost 5 bases and 0 bases, in that order; junction bases with no gene match: 0. The CDR3 totals 13 residues. DNA of the CDR3: TGTGCCAGTAGTGACAGGGTGAACACTGAAGCTTTCTTT. Its translation is CASSDRVNTEAFF.

This sequence joins TRBV25-1 and TRBJ2-7, with D possibly being TRBD2 (5 bases). Trimming took off 1 base at V and 0 bases at J, with 10 bases between the two ends. Looked up from germline, CDR1 is MGHDK and CDR2 is SYGVNS. The CDR3 sequence is 15 residues long. The CDR3 protein is CASSEFSGSSYEQYF. DNA for the CDR3: TGTGCCAGCAGTGAATTCTCGGGAAGCTCCTACGAGCAGTACTTC.

This sequence joins TRBV30 and TRBJ1-4, with TRBD1 matching 8 bases. Losses at the gene ends were 5 bases for V and 6 bases for J; bases not matched to a gene: 5. CDR1 GTSNPN and CDR2 SVGIG come from the germline V gene (reference sequence). The CDR3 loop spans 13 amino acids. This CDR3 is CAWGTGGYEKLFF. The CDR3 DNA reads as TGTGCCTGGGGGACAGGCGGTTATGAAAAACTGTTTTTT.

The chain uses TRBV4-1 and TRBJ2-5; D gene uncertain. Germline CDR1 is MGHRA and CDR2 is YSYEKL. This CDR3 has 14 amino acids. The germline V and J ends were trimmed by 2 bases and 5 bases, with 12 bases remaining between them. The CDR3 DNA is TGCGCCAGCAGCCAACCCGGTTCTCGTGAGACCCAGTACTTC. Translated, it gives CASSQPGSRETQYF.

The gene calls are TRBV9 and TRBJ2-7, with D unclear. Trimming removed 2 bases at V and 1 base at J, with 7 bases between. Germline CDR1 reads SGDLS; CDR2 reads YYNGEE. The CDR3 sequence is 13 residues long. DNA for the CDR3: TGTGCCAGCAGCGTTTGGCCTTCCTACGAGCAGTACTTC. It codes for CASSVWPSYEQYF.